These T cell receptor beta chains were read from a single sample in a study of T cells in Graves' hyperthyroidism and ophthalmopathy. From the multiplex PCR reads, TCRdb called clonotypes with MiXCR, one entry per CDR3 protein. This table has under 300,000 distinct CDR3 sequences, less than 30% appearing once. Sequencing input: blood. The receptors come from a man aged 40-50 years with Graves' hyperthyroidism that later progressed to Graves' ophthalmopathy. Each CDR3 is given with its conserved first and last residue. A D gene is named only where the DNA matches it firmly. A clone size is listed for some rows: how often the clone was seen (once, few, many), or a class if it is expanded.

d_call j_call v_call clone_size cdr3_aa cdr3_nt
NA TRBJ2-5 TRBV28 many CASSSRLQETQYF TGTGCCAGCAGTAGCAGACTCCAAGAGACCCAGTACTTC
TRBD2 TRBJ2-7 TRBV15 many CATSRVLALSYEQYF TGTGCCACCAGCAGAGTACTAGCGCTCTCCTACGAGCAGTACTTC
TRBD1 TRBJ2-5 TRBV12-3/TRBV12-4 medium-sized CASSFYRVGTGRRETQYF TGTGCCAGCAGTTTTTATCGAGTGGGGACAGGGAGGCGAGAGACCCAGTACTTC
TRBD1 TRBJ1-1 TRBV7-9 NA CASSFMTGAEAFF TGTGCCAGCAGCTTTATGACAGGGGCTGAAGCTTTCTTT
NA TRBJ2-5 TRBV29-1 many CSVEDWRRGGQTQYF TGCAGCGTTGAAGATTGGAGACGAGGAGGACAGACCCAGTACTTC
NA TRBJ1-2 TRBV6-1 NA CASSVGQHGYTF TGTGCCAGCAGTGTCGGACAGCATGGCTACACCTTC
NA TRBJ2-7 TRBV25-1 many CASSESGSSYEQYF TGTGCCAGCAGTGAAAGCGGATCCTCCTACGAGCAGTACTTC
TRBD2 TRBJ2-7 TRBV6-5 NA CASSYLWRGSSYEQYF TGTGCCAGCAGTTACCTGTGGCGGGGGAGCTCCTACGAGCAGTACTTC
TRBD2 TRBJ2-7 TRBV15 many CATSSLSSGRFGSYEQYF TGTGCCACCAGCAGTTTGTCTAGCGGGAGGTTTGGCTCCTACGAGCAGTACTTC
TRBD1 TRBJ2-7 TRBV12-5 many CASATGTGTYEQYF TGTGCTAGTGCCACAGGGACAGGAACCTACGAGCAGTACTTC
NA TRBJ1-2 TRBV20-1 many CSARDSRPRNYGYTF TGCAGTGCTAGGGACTCGCGGCCGCGGAACTATGGCTACACCTTC
NA TRBJ1-1 TRBV19 many CASSTQVQTEAFF TGTGCCAGTAGTACACAGGTTCAGACTGAAGCTTTCTTT
NA TRBJ1-3 TRBV12-3/TRBV12-4 many CASSFFSGNTIYF TGTGCCAGCAGTTTTTTCTCTGGAAACACCATATATTTT
TRBD2 TRBJ2-5 TRBV19 many CASSRLAGGGETQYF TGTGCCAGTAGTCGACTAGCGGGCGGGGGAGAGACCCAGTACTTC
NA TRBJ2-7 TRBV10-3 many CAISESGLAKPDYEQYF TGTGCCATCAGTGAGTCGGGACTCGCAAAGCCAGACTACGAGCAGTACTTC
TRBD1 TRBJ2-5 TRBV29-1 many CSGLTGSETQYF TGCAGCGGCTTGACAGGGTCAGAGACCCAGTACTTC
NA TRBJ2-7 TRBV6-2/TRBV6-3 few CASSRIGASYEQYF TGTGCCAGCAGTAGAATCGGGGCCTCCTACGAGCAGTACTTC
NA TRBJ2-7 TRBV25-1 many CASADSSYEQYF TGTGCCAGCGCGGACAGCTCCTACGAGCAGTACTTC
NA TRBJ2-2 TRBV15 NA CATSRVQGSGELFF TGTGCCACCAGCAGAGTACAGGGATCCGGGGAGCTGTTTTTT
TRBD2 TRBJ2-5 TRBV4-2 few CASSPSSGILFETQYF TGTGCCAGCAGCCCCTCTAGCGGGATCCTATTTGAGACCCAGTACTTC
NA TRBJ2-1 TRBV20-1 many CSAREVSSYNEQFF TGCAGTGCTAGAGAAGTAAGCTCCTACAATGAGCAGTTCTTC
NA TRBJ1-2 TRBV29-1 many CSVGVRDGGYTF TGCAGCGTTGGGGTTCGAGACGGGGGCTACACCTTC
NA TRBJ1-2 TRBV28 NA CASSLRGEVGYGYTF TGTGCCAGCAGTTTACGGGGGGAGGTTGGCTATGGCTACACCTTC
TRBD2 TRBJ2-7 TRBV6-1 few CASSEERLAGAHEYF TGTGCCAGCAGTGAAGAAAGACTAGCGGGCGCACACGAGTACTTC
TRBD1 TRBJ1-5 TRBV18 many CASSPGGTGDYSNQPQHF TGTGCCAGCTCACCAGGGGGGACAGGAGACTATAGCAATCAGCCCCAGCATTTT
TRBD1 TRBJ2-7 TRBV5-1 many CASSPPIIGTGHREQYF TGCGCCAGCAGCCCACCCATCATCGGGACAGGTCACCGCGAGCAGTACTTC
NA TRBJ1-2 TRBV3-1 many CASSQAPGPLYGYTF TGTGCCAGCAGCCAAGCACCGGGGCCCCTCTATGGCTACACCTTC
TRBD2 TRBJ2-7 TRBV11-2 many CASSRPQTSGSYEQYF TGTGCCAGCAGTCGTCCACAGACTAGCGGGAGTTACGAGCAGTACTTC
TRBD1 TRBJ2-5 TRBV28 many CASGQGLQTQYF TGTGCCAGCGGACAGGGATTACAGACCCAGTACTTC
TRBD2 TRBJ2-5 TRBV18 many CASSPPTGTRSETQYF TGTGCCAGCTCACCACCAACCGGGACTAGATCAGAGACCCAGTACTTC
NA TRBJ1-5 TRBV10-3 many CASREGSSNQPQHF TGTGCATCTAGGGAAGGGTCCAGCAATCAGCCCCAGCATTTT
TRBD1 TRBJ2-5 TRBV15 many CATSSGTGWPQETQYF TGTGCCACCAGCAGCGGGACAGGGTGGCCCCAAGAGACCCAGTACTTC
NA TRBJ2-3 TRBV24-1 many CATSDPTTDLSGTDTQYF TGTGCCACCAGTGATCCTACTACTGACCTCTCTGGCACAGATACGCAGTATTTT
TRBD2 TRBJ2-1 TRBV14 many CASSQDSLAEQFF TGTGCCAGCAGCCAAGATTCACTAGCGGAGCAGTTCTTC
TRBD2 TRBJ2-4 TRBV10-3 many CAISDPRTSGTSGSGNIQYF TGTGCCATCAGTGACCCACGGACTAGCGGGACTAGCGGGAGCGGGAACATTCAGTACTTC
NA TRBJ1-5 TRBV5-1 many CASSPRPGGDQPQHF TGCGCCAGCAGCCCCCGGCCCGGAGGCGATCAGCCCCAGCATTTT
TRBD1 TRBJ1-5 TRBV11-2 many CASSFERDSDYSNQPQHF TGTGCCAGCAGCTTTGAAAGGGACAGCGATTATAGCAATCAGCCCCAGCATTTT
TRBD1 TRBJ2-5 TRBV7-2 many CASSLPDRGKTQYF TGTGCCAGCAGCTTACCAGACAGGGGGAAGACCCAGTACTTC
NA TRBJ1-5 TRBV12-3/TRBV12-4 many CASSLGDTVNQPQHF TGTGCCAGCAGTTTGGGGGACACCGTCAATCAGCCCCAGCATTTT
NA TRBJ2-5 TRBV12-3/TRBV12-4 many CASSFSSREAGGTQYF TGTGCCAGCAGTTTTTCGTCCCGTGAAGCGGGCGGGACCCAGTACTTC
NA TRBJ1-5 TRBV6-5 many CASSYSGVRNQPQHF TGTGCCAGCAGTTACTCGGGGGTCCGCAATCAGCCCCAGCATTTT
NA TRBJ2-2 TRBV20-1 once CSARVFRFYTGELFF TGCAGTGCTAGAGTTTTTAGGTTCTACACCGGGGAGCTGTTTTTT
NA TRBJ1-1 TRBV5-1 NA CASRNVLRNTEAFF TGCGCCAGCAGAAATGTCCTGAGGAACACTGAAGCTTTCTTT
NA TRBJ1-1 TRBV7-2 many CASSLHMDTEAFF TGTGCCAGCAGCCTCCATATGGACACTGAAGCTTTCTTT
NA TRBJ2-2 TRBV14 many CASSLDSYTGELFF TGTGCCAGCAGCCTCGACTCGTACACCGGGGAGCTGTTTTTT
TRBD1 TRBJ1-5 TRBV4-1 NA CASSPPGGVRNNQPQHF TGCGCCAGCAGCCCCCCAGGGGGCGTAAGAAACAATCAGCCCCAGCATTTT
NA TRBJ1-1 TRBV15 many CATSRDIANTEAFF TGTGCCACCAGCAGAGATATTGCGAACACTGAAGCTTTCTTT
NA TRBJ2-7 TRBV28 many CASSFPSWGEQYF TGTGCCAGCAGTTTCCCTAGTTGGGGCGAGCAGTACTTC
NA TRBJ2-2 TRBV20-1 many CSASWGVGTGELFF TGCAGTGCTAGTTGGGGGGTTGGGACCGGGGAGCTGTTTTTT
NA TRBJ2-2 TRBV10-3 many CAARAGPNTGELFF TGTGCCGCAAGGGCAGGTCCTAACACCGGGGAGCTGTTTTTT
TRBD2 TRBJ2-2 TRBV14 many CASSQEGAGGYTGELFF TGTGCCAGCAGCCAAGAAGGAGCGGGAGGGTACACCGGGGAGCTGTTTTTT
NA TRBJ2-5 TRBV7-2 NA CASSLPGRTQYF TGTGCCAGCAGCTTGCCCGGGAGGACCCAGTACTTC
TRBD1 TRBJ1-2 TRBV20-1 many CSAGDRGSYGYTF TGCAGTGCTGGTGACAGGGGATCCTATGGCTACACCTTC
TRBD1 TRBJ2-4 TRBV6-5 many CASSYSRRDRGYLAKNIQYF TGTGCCAGCAGTTACTCGCGACGGGACAGGGGTTACTTAGCCAAAAACATTCAGTACTTC
NA TRBJ2-7 TRBV6-5 NA CASSSRLEQYF TGTGCCAGCAGTTCTCGACTCGAGCAGTACTTC
NA TRBJ2-7 TRBV30 few CAWSSVTREQYF TGTGCCTGGAGTTCGGTTACCAGAGAGCAGTACTTC